Presented here are 2 T cell receptor beta chains from one specimen sequenced in a study of control samples from healthy donors and cancer patients. Assay used: immunoSEQ multiplex PCR; TCRdb lists only in-frame clones, some missing. The sample consists of over 150,000 clones, around 94% of them appearing once. The sample taken for sequencing was blood. The source of these receptors is a man aged 25-45 years in good health.

The chain carries TRBV7-3 and TRBJ1-2, with D hard to call. V was cut by 1 base and J by 1 base, with 7 bases left in between. The CDR3 has 14 residues. CDR1 is SGHTA, CDR2 FQGTGA, per germline. The CDR3 loop is CASSLNPDNYGYTF. CDR3 nucleotides: TGTGCCAGCAGCTTAAATCCTGATAACTATGGCTACACCTTC.

The chain has TRBV7-9 and TRBJ2-3; 7 bases are shared with TRBD1. Germline CDR1 reads SEHNR; CDR2 reads FQNEAQ (reference sequence). This CDR3 has 16 amino acids. J was trimmed by 2 bases and V by 6 bases; bases with no gene match: 11. CDR3 loop: CASRRWDSRLTDTQYF. The CDR3 nucleotides read TGTGCCAGCAGACGCTGGGACAGCAGACTCACAGATACGCAGTATTTT.